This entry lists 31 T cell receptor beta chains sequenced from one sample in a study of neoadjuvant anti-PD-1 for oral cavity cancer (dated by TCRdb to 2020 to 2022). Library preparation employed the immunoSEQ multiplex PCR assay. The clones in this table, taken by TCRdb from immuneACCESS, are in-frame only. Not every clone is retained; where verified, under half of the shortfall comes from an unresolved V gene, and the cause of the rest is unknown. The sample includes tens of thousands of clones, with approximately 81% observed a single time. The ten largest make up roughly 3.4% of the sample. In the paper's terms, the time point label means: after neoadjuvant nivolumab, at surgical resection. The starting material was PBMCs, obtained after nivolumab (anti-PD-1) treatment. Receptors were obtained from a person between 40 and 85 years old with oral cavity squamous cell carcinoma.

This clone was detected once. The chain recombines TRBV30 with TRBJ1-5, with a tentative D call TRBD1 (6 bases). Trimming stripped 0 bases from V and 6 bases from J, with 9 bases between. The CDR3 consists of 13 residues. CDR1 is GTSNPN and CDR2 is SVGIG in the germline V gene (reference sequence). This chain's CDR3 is CAWSVGGGQPQHF. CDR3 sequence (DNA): TGTGCCTGGAGTGTTGGGGGCGGTCAGCCCCAGCATTTT.

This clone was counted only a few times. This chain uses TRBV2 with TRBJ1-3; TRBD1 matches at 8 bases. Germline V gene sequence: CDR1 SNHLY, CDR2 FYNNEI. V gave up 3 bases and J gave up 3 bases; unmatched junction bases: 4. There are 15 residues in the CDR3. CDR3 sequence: CASSDQGAFGNTIYF. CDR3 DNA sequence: TGTGCCAGCAGTGACCAGGGGGCCTTTGGAAACACCATATATTTT.

This chain's CDR3 is CASSIAGESYNEQFF. In nucleotides, the CDR3 is TGTGCCAGCAGTATTGCGGGAGAATCCTACAATGAGCAGTTCTTC. The gene calls are TRBV6-5 and TRBJ2-1; 7 nucleotides agree with TRBD2. CDR3 length equals 15 residues. CDR1 and CDR2 (germline): MNHEY, SVGAGI. The V and J ends lost 5 bases and 1 base, in that order; junction bases with no gene match: 5.

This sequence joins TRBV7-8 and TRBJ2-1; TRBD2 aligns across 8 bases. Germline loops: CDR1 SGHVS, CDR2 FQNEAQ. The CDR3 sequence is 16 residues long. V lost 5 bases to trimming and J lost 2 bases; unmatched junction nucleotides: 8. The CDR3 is CASSRGSGRAYNEQFF. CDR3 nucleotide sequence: TGTGCCAGCAGCCGAGGGAGCGGGAGAGCCTACAATGAGCAGTTCTTC.

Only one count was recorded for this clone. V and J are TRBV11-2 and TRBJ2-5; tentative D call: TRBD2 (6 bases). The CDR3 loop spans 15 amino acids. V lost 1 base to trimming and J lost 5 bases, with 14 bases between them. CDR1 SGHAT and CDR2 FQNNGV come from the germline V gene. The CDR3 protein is CASSLAQGGWETQYF. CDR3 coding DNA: TGTGCCAGCAGCTTAGCCCAGGGAGGATGGGAGACCCAGTACTTC.

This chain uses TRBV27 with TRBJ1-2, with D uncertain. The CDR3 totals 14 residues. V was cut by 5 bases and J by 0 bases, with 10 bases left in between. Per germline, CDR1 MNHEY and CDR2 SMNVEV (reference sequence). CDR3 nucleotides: TGTGCCAGCAGTCGCGACCGAACTAACTATGGCTACACCTTC. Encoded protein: CASSRDRTNYGYTF.

The CDR3 DNA follows: TGTGCCAGCAGTTACCAGTCAGGGGGCGGGGAGCTGTTTTTT. The encoded protein is CASSYQSGGGELFF. The chain couples TRBV6-5 to TRBJ2-2, with 7 bases identical to TRBD1. V dropped 2 bases and J dropped 7; count of bases not matched to a gene: 4. Germline loops: CDR1 MNHEY, CDR2 SVGAGI. This CDR3 has 14 amino acids.

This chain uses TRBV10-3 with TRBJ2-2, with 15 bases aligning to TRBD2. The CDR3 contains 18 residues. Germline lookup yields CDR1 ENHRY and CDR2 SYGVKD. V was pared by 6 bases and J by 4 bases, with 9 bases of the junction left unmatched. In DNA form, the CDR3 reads TGTGCCATCAGCCGGACTAGCGGGAGGGGGGTAAGCACCGGGGAGCTGTTTTTT. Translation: CAISRTSGRGVSTGELFF.

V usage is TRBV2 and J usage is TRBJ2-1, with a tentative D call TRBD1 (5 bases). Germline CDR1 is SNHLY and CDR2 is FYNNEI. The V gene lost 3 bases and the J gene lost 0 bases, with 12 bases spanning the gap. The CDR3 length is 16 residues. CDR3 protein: CASSDQGHSSYNEQFF. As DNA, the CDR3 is TGTGCCAGCAGTGATCAAGGACACAGCTCCTACAATGAGCAGTTCTTC.

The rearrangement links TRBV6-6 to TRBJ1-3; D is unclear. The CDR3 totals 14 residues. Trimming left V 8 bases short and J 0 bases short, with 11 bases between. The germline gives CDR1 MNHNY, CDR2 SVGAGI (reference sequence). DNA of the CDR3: TGTGCCAGCCGCGTGTCAAGCTCTGGAAACACCATATATTTT. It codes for CASRVSSSGNTIYF.

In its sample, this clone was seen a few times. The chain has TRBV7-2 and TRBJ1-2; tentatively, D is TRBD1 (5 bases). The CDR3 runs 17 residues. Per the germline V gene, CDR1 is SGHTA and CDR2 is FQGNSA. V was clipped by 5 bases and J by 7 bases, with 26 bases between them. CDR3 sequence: CASSHTQPGAGFGGYTF. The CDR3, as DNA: TGTGCCAGCAGCCACACCCAACCAGGAGCAGGGTTCGGTGGCTACACCTTC.

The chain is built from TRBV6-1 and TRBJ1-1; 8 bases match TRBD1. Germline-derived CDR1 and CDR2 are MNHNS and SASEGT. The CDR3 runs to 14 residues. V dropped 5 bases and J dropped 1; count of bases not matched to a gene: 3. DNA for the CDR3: TGTGCCAGCAGTCCAGGACAGGGGAACACTGAAGCTTTCTTT. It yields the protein CASSPGQGNTEAFF.

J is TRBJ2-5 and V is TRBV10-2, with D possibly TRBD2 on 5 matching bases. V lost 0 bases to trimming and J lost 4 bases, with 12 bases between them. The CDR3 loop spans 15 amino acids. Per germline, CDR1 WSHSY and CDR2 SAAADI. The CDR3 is CASSESWVGRETQYF. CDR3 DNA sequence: TGCGCCAGCAGTGAGTCGTGGGTGGGGAGAGAGACCCAGTACTTC.

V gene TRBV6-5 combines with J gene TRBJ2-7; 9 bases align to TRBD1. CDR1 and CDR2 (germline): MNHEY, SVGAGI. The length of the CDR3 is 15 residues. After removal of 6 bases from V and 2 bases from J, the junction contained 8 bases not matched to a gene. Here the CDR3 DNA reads TGTGCCAGCAGCGAGGGACAGGGTCTGCCCTACGAGCAGTACTTC. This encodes CASSEGQGLPYEQYF.

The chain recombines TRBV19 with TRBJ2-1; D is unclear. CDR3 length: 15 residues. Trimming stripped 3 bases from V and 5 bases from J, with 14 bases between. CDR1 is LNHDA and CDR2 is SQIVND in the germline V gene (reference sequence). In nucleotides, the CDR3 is TGTGCCAGTAGTATCCCGGGCGGCCTCGACAATGAGCAGTTCTTC. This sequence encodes CASSIPGGLDNEQFF.

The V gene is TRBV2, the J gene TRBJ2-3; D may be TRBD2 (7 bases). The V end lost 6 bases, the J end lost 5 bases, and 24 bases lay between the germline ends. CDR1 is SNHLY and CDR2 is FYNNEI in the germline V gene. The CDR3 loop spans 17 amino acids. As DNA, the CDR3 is TGTGCCAGCAGAGGGGGGAGGGAACAGGCTGGGGAAGATACGCAGTATTTT. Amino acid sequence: CASRGGREQAGEDTQYF. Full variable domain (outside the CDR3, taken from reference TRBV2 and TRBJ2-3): EPEVTQTPSHQVTQMGQEVILRCVPISNHLYFYWYRQILGQKVEFLVSFYNNEISEKSEIFDDQFSVERPDGSNFTLKIRSTKLEDSAMYFCASRGGREQAGEDTQYFGPGTRLTVL.

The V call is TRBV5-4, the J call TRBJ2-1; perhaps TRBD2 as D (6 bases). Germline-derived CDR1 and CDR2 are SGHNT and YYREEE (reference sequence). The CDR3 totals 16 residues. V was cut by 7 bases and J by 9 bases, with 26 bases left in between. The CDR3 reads CASSPQGRQEGVEQFF. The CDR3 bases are TGTGCCAGCTCCCCCCAGGGTCGGCAGGAGGGAGTTGAGCAGTTCTTC.

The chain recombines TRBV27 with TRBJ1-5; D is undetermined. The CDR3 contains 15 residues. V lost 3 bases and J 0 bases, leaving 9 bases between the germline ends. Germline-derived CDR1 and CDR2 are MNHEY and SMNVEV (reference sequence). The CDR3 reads CASSFRGISNQPQHF. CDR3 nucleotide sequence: TGTGCCAGCAGTTTCCGCGGCATTAGCAATCAGCCCCAGCATTTT.

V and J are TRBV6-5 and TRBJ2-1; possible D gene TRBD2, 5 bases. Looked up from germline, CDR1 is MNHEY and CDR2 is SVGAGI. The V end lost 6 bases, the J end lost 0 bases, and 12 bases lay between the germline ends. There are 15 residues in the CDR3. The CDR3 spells CASSHSASSYNEQFF. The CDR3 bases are TGTGCCAGCAGCCATAGCGCCAGCTCCTACAATGAGCAGTTCTTC.

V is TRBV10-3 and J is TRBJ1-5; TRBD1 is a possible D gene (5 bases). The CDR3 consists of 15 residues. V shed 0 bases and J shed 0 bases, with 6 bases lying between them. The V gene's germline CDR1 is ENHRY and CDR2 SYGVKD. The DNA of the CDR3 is TGTGCCATCAGTGAGTCCCAGGGTAGCAATCAGCCCCAGCATTTT. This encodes CAISESQGSNQPQHF.

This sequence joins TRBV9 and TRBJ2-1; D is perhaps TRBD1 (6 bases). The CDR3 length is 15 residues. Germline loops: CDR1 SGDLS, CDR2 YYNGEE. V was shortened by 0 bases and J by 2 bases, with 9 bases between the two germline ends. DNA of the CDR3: TGTGCCAGCAGCGTAGCGACAGGTCCCTACAATGAGCAGTTCTTC. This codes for CASSVATGPYNEQFF.

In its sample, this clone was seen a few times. This CDR3 reads CSVDGGFMNTEAFF. The DNA for the CDR3 is TGCAGCGTTGATGGCGGATTCATGAACACTGAAGCTTTCTTT. The chain carries TRBV29-1 and TRBJ1-1; no firm D call. Germline values: CDR1 SQVTM, CDR2 ANQGSEA. The CDR3 runs to 14 residues. Between the trimmed V and J ends, which lost 3 bases and 0 bases, there was a span of 11 bases.

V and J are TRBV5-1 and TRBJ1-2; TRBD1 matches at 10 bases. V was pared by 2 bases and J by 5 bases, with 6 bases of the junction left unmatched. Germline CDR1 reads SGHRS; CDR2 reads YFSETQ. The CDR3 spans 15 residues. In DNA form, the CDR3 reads TGCGCCAGCAGCTTAGATAGGACAGGGGGTTATGGCTACACCTTC. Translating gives CASSLDRTGGYGYTF.

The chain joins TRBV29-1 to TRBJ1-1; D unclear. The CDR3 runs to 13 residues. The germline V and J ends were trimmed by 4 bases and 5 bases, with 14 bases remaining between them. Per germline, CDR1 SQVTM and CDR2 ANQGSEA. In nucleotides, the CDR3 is TGCAGCGTTGCAGACGCAAGACGTACTGAAGCTTTCTTT. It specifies CSVADARRTEAFF.

CDR3 coding DNA: TGTGCCAGCAGTGTGTTTCTTCCGGTAAACTATGGCTACACCTTC. Its protein is CASSVFLPVNYGYTF. The rearrangement links TRBV2 to TRBJ1-2; no reliable D call. Germline values: CDR1 SNHLY, CDR2 FYNNEI. Trimming took off 4 bases at V and 2 bases at J, with 14 bases between the two ends. The CDR3 consists of 15 residues.

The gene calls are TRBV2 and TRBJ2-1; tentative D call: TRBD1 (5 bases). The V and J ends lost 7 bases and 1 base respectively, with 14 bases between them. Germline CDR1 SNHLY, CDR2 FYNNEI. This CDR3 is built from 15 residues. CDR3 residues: CASKQDAVSYNEQFF. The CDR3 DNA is TGTGCCAGCAAACAGGATGCAGTGTCCTACAATGAGCAGTTCTTC.

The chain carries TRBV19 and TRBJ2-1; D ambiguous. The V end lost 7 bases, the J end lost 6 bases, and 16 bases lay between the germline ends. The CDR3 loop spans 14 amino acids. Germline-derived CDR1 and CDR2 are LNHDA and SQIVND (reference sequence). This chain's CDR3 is CASKLVDTSNEQFF. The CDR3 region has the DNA TGTGCCAGTAAGTTAGTAGACACATCCAATGAGCAGTTCTTC. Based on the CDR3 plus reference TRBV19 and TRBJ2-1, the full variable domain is DGGITQSPKYLFRKEGQNVTLSCEQNLNHDAMYWYRQDPGQGLRLIYYSQIVNDFQKGDIAEGYSVSREKKESFPLTVTSAQKNPTAFYLCASKLVDTSNEQFFGPGTRLTVL.

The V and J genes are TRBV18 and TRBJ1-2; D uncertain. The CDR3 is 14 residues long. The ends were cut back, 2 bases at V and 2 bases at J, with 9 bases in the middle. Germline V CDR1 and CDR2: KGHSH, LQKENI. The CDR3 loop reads CASSPAGQNYGYTF. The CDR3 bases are TGTGCCAGCTCACCAGCCGGGCAGAACTATGGCTACACCTTC. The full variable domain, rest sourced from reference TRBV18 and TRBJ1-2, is NAGVMQNPRHLVRRRGQEARLRCSPMKGHSHVYWYRQLPEEGLKFMVYLQKENIIDESGMPKERFSAEFPKEGPSILRIQQVVRGDSAAYFCASSPAGQNYGYTFGSGTRLTVV.

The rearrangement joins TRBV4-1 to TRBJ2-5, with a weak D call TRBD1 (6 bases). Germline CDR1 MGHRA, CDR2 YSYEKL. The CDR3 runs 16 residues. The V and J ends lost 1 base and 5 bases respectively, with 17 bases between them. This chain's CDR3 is CASSQGGSGARETQYF. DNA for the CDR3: TGCGCCAGCAGCCAAGGAGGGTCAGGGGCGCGTGAGACCCAGTACTTC.

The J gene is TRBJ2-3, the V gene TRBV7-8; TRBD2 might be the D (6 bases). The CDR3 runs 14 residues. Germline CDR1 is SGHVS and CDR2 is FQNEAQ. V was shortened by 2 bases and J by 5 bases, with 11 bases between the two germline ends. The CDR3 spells CASSLREARDTQYF. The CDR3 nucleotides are TGTGCCAGCAGCTTAAGGGAGGCCCGAGATACGCAGTATTTT.

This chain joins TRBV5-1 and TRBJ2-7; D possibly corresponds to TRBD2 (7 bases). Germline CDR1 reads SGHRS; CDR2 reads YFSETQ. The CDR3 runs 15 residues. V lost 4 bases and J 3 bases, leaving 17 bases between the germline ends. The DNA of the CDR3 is TGCGCCAGCAGCCTCATGAGGGGGGGCGTCTACGAGCAGTACTTC. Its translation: CASSLMRGGVYEQYF.